This T cell receptor (beta chain) was retrieved from a study of cytomegalovirus exposure and HLA in healthy donors. It was with 60 Vbeta and 13 Jbeta primers that the PCR ran. Sequencing used immunoSEQ multiplex PCR; TCRdb keeps in-frame clones, though not all of them. The table has around 170,000 clones, approximately 71% seen once. Trimming took 7 bases from V and 6 from J; bases not matched to a gene: 4. The CDR3 sequence is 13 residues long. From germline, CDR1 is SGHDT and CDR2 YYEEEE. Broader study findings: High sensitivity and specificity were reportedly achieved when the classifier diagnosed cytomegalovirus status. Most TCR beta V segments were productive about 90% or about 30% of the time in an earlier analysis. Later analysis demonstrated an association between a missense DCLRE1C variant and TCR beta V- and J-gene trimming.

Of note for this clone: Antigen unknown.

The chain combines TRBV5-6 with TRBJ2-3, with 11 bases that match TRBD2. This TCR derives from a girl aged 10-17 years in good health and CMV-seronegative. Sequenced: PBMCs. The CDR3, as DNA: TGTGCCAGCTCGACTAGCGGGGTGGATACGCAGTATTTT. It encodes CASSTSGVDTQYF.